This entry lists 3 T cell receptor beta chains sequenced from one sample in a study of OX40 agonist ivuxolimab in advanced cancers. The repertoire was sequenced with immunoSEQ multiplex PCR; TCRdb's copy has only in-frame clones and lacks some. The sample lists about 25,000 clones, approximately 86% occurring once. This specimen consisted of CD4+ or CD8+ T cells sorted from blood, obtained in a trial of the OX40 agonist ivuxolimab. These TCRs come from an adult with an advanced solid tumor such as melanoma, head and neck, liver or kidney cancer.

Only one count was recorded for this clone. This chain connects TRBV28 to TRBJ2-7, with 8 positions matching TRBD2. The germline gives CDR1 MDHEN, CDR2 SYDVKM. The V gene end was trimmed by 6 bases and the J gene end by 6 bases; junction bases not matched to a gene: 13. CDR3 length equals 15 residues. The CDR3 here is CASSLRGSREGEQYF. As DNA, the CDR3 is TGTGCCAGCAGCCTACGGGGTTCCCGGGAGGGCGAGCAGTACTTC.

The chain uses TRBV15 and TRBJ2-3, with TRBD2 matching over 8 bases. Trimming cost V 4 bases and J 4 bases; bases outside gene matches: 4. The CDR3 contains 14 residues. Germline V gene lookup returns CDR1 LNHNV and CDR2 YYDKDF (reference sequence). This CDR3 is CATSTRRGADTQYF. The CDR3 DNA sequence: TGTGCCACCAGCACCAGGCGGGGGGCAGATACGCAGTATTTT.

V gene TRBV6-4 combines with J gene TRBJ2-3; 9 positions match TRBD2. This CDR3 is 17 amino acids long. V gave up 3 bases and J gave up 0 bases; unmatched junction bases: 7. Per germline, CDR1 MRHNA and CDR2 SNTAGT. CDR3 sequence: CASSEGRGRVSTDTQYF. CDR3 DNA sequence: TGTGCCAGCAGTGAAGGGCGCGGGAGGGTGAGCACAGATACGCAGTATTTT.